The 13 T cell receptor beta chains reported below all come from one sample, sequenced in a study of blood T cell repertoires in COVID-19. Sequencing used immunoSEQ multiplex PCR; TCRdb keeps in-frame clones, though not all of them. The top ten hold 2.6% of the sample, which has over 250,000 clones, about nine tenths seen once. Specimen: PBMCs or T cells enriched from blood (not recorded which). The receptors were sampled from a man between 60 and 70 years old who had recovered from COVID-19.

The V and J genes are TRBV2 and TRBJ1-4; possible D gene TRBD1, 6 bases. The CDR3 runs 15 residues. Germline V lookup: CDR1 SNHLY, CDR2 FYNNEI. Deletions cut 6 bases from V and 1 base from J, with 12 bases between. In nucleotides, the CDR3 is TGTGCCAGCAGAGGGGGTGCCATAACTAATGAAAAACTGTTTTTT. Amino acids: CASRGGAITNEKLFF.

This chain links TRBV25-1 with TRBJ1-6; 7 bases fit TRBD1. CDR1 is MGHDK, CDR2 SYGVNS, per germline. The CDR3 sequence is 16 residues long. Trimming took 4 bases from V and 4 from J; bases not matched to a gene: 7. The CDR3 region has the DNA TGTGCCAGCAGTGCCCTGACAGGGAGGTATAATTCACCCCTCCACTTT. Protein product: CASSALTGRYNSPLHF.

The chain combines TRBV3-1 (or the pseudogene TRBV3-2) with TRBJ2-1, with 7 nucleotides matching TRBD2. This CDR3 is 15 amino acids long. Germline V gene lookup returns CDR1 LGHDT and CDR2 YNNKEL (reference sequence). The V gene end was trimmed by 3 bases and the J gene end by 5 bases; junction bases not matched to a gene: 7. The CDR3 bases are TGTGCCAGCAGCCAGGTGGTAGCGGGCAACAATGAGCAGTTCTTC. It is translated as CASSQVVAGNNEQFF.

This rearrangement joins TRBV4-2 to TRBJ2-1; D may be TRBD2 (6 bases). The germline V gene encodes CDR1 LGHNA and CDR2 YNFKEQ. The CDR3 runs 14 residues. Trimming shortened V by 0 bases and J by 7 bases, and 10 bases separated the two germline ends. The CDR3 is CASSQEGLANEQFF. CDR3 sequence (DNA): TGTGCCAGCAGCCAAGAGGGACTCGCTAATGAGCAGTTCTTC.

This chain connects TRBV7-9 to TRBJ1-1, with D uncertain. Germline V CDR1 and CDR2: SEHNR, FQNEAQ (reference sequence). Trimming removed 1 base at V and 6 bases at J, with 15 bases between. The CDR3 has 15 residues. The DNA for the CDR3 is TGTGCCAGCAGCTTAGTAGACCCCCTGGAGGCTGAAGCTTTCTTT. Amino acids: CASSLVDPLEAEAFF.

This chain joins TRBV9 and TRBJ2-3; 8 bases line up with TRBD1. Germline CDR1 SGDLS, CDR2 YYNGEE. V lost 3 bases, J lost 2 bases, and 8 bases stayed unmatched. The CDR3 consists of 16 residues. CDR3 nucleotide sequence: TGTGCCAGCAGCGGCGCCCAGGGGGCGCCCACAGATACGCAGTATTTT. Translation: CASSGAQGAPTDTQYF.

The chain has TRBV3-1 (or the pseudogene TRBV3-2) and TRBJ2-2, with 9 nucleotides matching TRBD2. CDR1 and CDR2 (germline): LGHDT, YNNKEL (reference sequence). CDR3 length: 19 residues. The ends lost 1 base at V and 0 bases at J; junction bases unmatched: 9. The CDR3 sequence is CASSQATSGLNPNTGELFF. DNA for the CDR3: TGTGCCAGCAGCCAAGCAACTAGCGGGCTAAACCCGAACACCGGGGAGCTGTTTTTT.

The rearrangement uses TRBV10-3 and TRBJ2-3, with D hard to call. The CDR3 runs to 11 residues. Germline CDR1 is ENHRY and CDR2 is SYGVKD. V gave up 8 bases and J gave up 6 bases, with 9 bases separating them. The CDR3 sequence is CAIASGDTQYF. CDR3 nucleotides: TGTGCCATCGCGTCCGGGGATACGCAGTATTTT.

V is TRBV5-5 and J is TRBJ2-2; 7 bases line up with TRBD1. The trim removed 1 base at V and 0 bases at J, leaving 6 bases unmatched. The germline gives CDR1 SGHKS, CDR2 YYEKEE (reference sequence). This CDR3 contains 17 residues. The CDR3 DNA follows: TGTGCCAGCAGCTTGACCGTGACAGGGACGAACACCGGGGAGCTGTTTTTT. This sequence encodes CASSLTVTGTNTGELFF.

The chain has TRBV24-1 and TRBJ2-5; 8 positions match TRBD2. Per the germline V gene, CDR1 is KGHDR and CDR2 is SFDVKD. CDR3 length: 16 amino acids. V shed 2 bases and J 4 bases; nucleotides not matched to a gene: 8. The CDR3 region has the DNA TGTGCCACCAGTGATTCGGGGGGGGAGGATGGAGAGACCCAGTACTTC. Encoded protein: CATSDSGGEDGETQYF.

This rearrangement joins TRBV19 to TRBJ2-7; D perhaps matches TRBD1 (6 bases). The germline CDR1 and CDR2 sequences are LNHDA and SQIVND (reference sequence). This CDR3 comprises 13 residues. CDR3 sequence: CASGRQDAYEQYF. The CDR3 DNA follows: TGTGCAAGTGGTCGACAGGACGCCTACGAGCAGTACTTC.

This clone was seen just once. The chain employs TRBV11-2 and TRBJ2-7; D unclear. CDR1 and CDR2 from the germline V gene are SGHAT and FQNNGV. Deletions cut 0 bases from V and 0 bases from J, with 12 bases between. The CDR3 loop spans 16 amino acids. The CDR3 sequence: CASSLDSTASSYEQYF. The DNA of the CDR3 is TGTGCCAGCAGCTTAGACAGCACAGCCAGCTCCTACGAGCAGTACTTC.

In its sample, this clone was seen a few times. The chain couples TRBV19 to TRBJ1-2, with D tentatively TRBD1 (5 bases). The CDR3 is made up of 15 amino acids. Trimming removed 4 bases from V and 2 bases from J, with 14 bases in between. Germline loops: CDR1 LNHDA, CDR2 SQIVND (reference sequence). DNA of the CDR3: TGTGCCAGTAGTACGCGACAGAACCTAAACTATGGCTACACCTTC. Encoded protein: CASSTRQNLNYGYTF.